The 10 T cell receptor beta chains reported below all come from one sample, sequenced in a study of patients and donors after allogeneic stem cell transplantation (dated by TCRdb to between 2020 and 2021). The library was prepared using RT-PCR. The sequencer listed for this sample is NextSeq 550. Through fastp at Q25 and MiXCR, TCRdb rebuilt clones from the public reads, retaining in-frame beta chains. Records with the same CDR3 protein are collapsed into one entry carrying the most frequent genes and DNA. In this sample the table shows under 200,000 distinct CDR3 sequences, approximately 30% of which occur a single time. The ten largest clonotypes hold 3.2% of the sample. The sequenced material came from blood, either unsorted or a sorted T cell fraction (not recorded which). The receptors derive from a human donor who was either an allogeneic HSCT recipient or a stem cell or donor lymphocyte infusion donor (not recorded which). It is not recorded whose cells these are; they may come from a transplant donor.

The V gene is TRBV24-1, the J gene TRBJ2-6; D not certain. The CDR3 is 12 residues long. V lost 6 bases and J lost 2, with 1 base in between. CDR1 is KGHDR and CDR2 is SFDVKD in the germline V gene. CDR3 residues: CATSPGANVLTF. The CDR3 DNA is TGTGCCACCAGTCCTGGGGCCAACGTCCTGACTTTC.

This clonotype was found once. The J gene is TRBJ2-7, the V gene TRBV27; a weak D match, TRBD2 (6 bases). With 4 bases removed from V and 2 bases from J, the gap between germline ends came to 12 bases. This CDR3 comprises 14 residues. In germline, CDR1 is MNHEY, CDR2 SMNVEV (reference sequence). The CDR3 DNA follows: TGTGCCAGCAGTTCAGGCGGGGCCCCCTACGAGCAGTACTTC. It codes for CASSSGGAPYEQYF.

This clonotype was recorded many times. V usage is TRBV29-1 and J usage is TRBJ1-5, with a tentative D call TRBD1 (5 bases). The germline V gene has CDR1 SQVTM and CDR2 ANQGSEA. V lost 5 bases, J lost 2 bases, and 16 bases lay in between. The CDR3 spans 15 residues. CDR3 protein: CSVTTTDSRNQPQHF. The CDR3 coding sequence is TGCAGCGTTACAACCACCGACAGCCGCAATCAGCCCCAGCATTTT.

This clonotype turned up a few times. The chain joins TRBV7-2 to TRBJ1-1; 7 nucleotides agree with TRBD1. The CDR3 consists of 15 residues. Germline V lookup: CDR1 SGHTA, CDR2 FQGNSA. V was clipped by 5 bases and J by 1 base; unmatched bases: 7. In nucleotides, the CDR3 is TGTGCCAGCAGCCCGTACAGGGGTGGGAACACTGAAGCTTTCTTT. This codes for CASSPYRGGNTEAFF.

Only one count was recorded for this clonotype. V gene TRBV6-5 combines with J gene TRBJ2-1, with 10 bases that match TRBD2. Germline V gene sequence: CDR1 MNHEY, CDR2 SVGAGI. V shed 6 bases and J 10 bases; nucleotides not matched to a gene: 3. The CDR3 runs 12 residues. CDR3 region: CASSRGLAEQFF. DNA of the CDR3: TGTGCCAGCAGCCGGGGACTAGCGGAGCAGTTCTTC.

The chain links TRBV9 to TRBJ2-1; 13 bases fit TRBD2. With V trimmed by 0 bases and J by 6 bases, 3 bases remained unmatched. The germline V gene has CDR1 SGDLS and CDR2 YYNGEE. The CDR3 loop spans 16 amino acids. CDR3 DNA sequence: TGTGCCAGCAGCGTAGGCGGACTAGCGGGAGTCAATGAGCAGTTCTTC. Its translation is CASSVGGLAGVNEQFF.

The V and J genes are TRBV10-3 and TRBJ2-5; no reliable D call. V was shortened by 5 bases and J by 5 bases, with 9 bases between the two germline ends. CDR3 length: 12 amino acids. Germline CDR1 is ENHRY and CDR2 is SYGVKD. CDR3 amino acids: CAISLTPETQYF. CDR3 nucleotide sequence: TGTGCCATCAGTTTAACCCCCGAGACCCAGTACTTC.

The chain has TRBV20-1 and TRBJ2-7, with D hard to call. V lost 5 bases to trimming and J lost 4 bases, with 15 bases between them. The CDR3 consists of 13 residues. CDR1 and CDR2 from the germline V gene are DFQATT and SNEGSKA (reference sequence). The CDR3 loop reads CSAPYPTPYEQYF. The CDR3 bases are TGCAGTGCTCCGTATCCGACTCCTTACGAGCAGTACTTC.

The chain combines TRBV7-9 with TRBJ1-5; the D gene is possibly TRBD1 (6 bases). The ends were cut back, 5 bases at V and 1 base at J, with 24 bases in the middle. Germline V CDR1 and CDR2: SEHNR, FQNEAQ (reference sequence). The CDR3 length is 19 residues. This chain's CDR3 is CASSPDPTIRGWSNQPQHF. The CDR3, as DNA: TGTGCCAGCAGCCCCGATCCGACAATCAGGGGATGGAGCAATCAGCCCCAGCATTTT. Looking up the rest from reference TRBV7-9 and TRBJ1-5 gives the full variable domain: DTGVSQNPRHKITKRGQNVTFRCDPISEHNRLYWYRQTLGQGPEFLTYFQNEAQLEKSRLLSDRFSAERPKGSFSTLEIQRTEQGDSAMYLCASSPDPTIRGWSNQPQHFGDGTRLSIL.

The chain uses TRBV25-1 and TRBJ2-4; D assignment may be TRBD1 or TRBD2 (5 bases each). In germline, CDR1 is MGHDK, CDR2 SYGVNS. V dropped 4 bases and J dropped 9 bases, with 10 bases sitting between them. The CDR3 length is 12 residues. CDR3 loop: CASSGVGAIQYF. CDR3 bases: TGTGCCAGCAGTGGGGTCGGGGCCATTCAGTACTTC.